The 8 T cell receptor beta chains listed next were all sequenced from one sample in a study of blood T cells in healthy people across ages (dated by TCRdb to between 2014 and 2017). Library preparation used 5' RACE. Sequenced using an Illumina HiSeq 2500. The second PCR ran for roughly 7 to 11 cycles and used a J-beta primer mix along with a sample-barcoded 5' primer. TCRdb reprocessing: public reads trimmed at Q25 with fastp, clones called with MiXCR, in-frame beta chains kept. Duplicate CDR3 protein sequences are folded into a single record with the most common DNA and genes. The sample records hundreds of thousands of distinct CDR3 sequences, around 62% of which are singletons. 28% of the sample is held by the ten biggest clonotypes. Sequencing input: blood. These receptors all stem from a young man in good health.

The chain couples TRBV7-8 to TRBJ2-3; no definite D call. Germline CDR1 reads SGHVS; CDR2 reads FQNEAQ. V lost 0 bases and J 5 bases, leaving 9 bases between the germline ends. The CDR3 runs to 14 residues. The DNA for the CDR3 is TGTGCCAGCAGCTTAGCTTCCTTCGAAGATACGCAGTATTTT. Protein: CASSLASFEDTQYF.

The rearrangement links TRBV6-2 or TRBV6-3 to TRBJ2-5; 7 nucleotides match TRBD2. Germline V gives CDR1 MNHEY, CDR2 SVGEGT. V was clipped by 6 bases and J by 0 bases; unmatched bases: 10. This CDR3 is built from 16 residues. CDR3 sequence (DNA): TGTGCCAGCAGCCCTAGGCGGGGGTCTGACCAAGAGACCCAGTACTTC. Protein product: CASSPRRGSDQETQYF.

The J gene is TRBJ1-4, the V gene TRBV7-9; D not certain. In germline, CDR1 is SEHNR, CDR2 FQNEAQ (reference sequence). Trimming stripped 5 bases from V and 8 bases from J, with 9 bases between. The CDR3 is 12 amino acids. In nucleotides, the CDR3 is TGTGCCAGCAGCCTCGAGTGGGAAAAACTGTTTTTT. It translates to CASSLEWEKLFF.

In nucleotides, the CDR3 is TGTGCCAGCAGTCTATTTGGGGGGAGCGATGGCTACACCTTC. Translating it yields CASSLFGGSDGYTF. The J gene is TRBJ1-2, the V gene TRBV27; maybe TRBD1 (5 bases). The V and J ends lost 5 bases and 6 bases respectively, with 16 bases between them. CDR3 length: 14 amino acids. CDR1 and CDR2 (germline): MNHEY, SMNVEV (reference sequence).

There are a few counts of this clonotype. V is TRBV7-2 and J is TRBJ2-3, with D tentatively TRBD1 (7 bases). CDR1 SGHTA and CDR2 FQGNSA come from the germline V gene. V was clipped by 2 bases and J by 3 bases, with 15 bases between them. The CDR3 runs to 16 residues. CDR3: CASSLSRGANTDTQYF. In DNA, the CDR3 is TGTGCCAGCAGCTTAAGCAGGGGGGCTAATACAGATACGCAGTATTTT.

The J gene is TRBJ2-5, the V gene TRBV9, with 9 bases matching TRBD2. Germline lookup yields CDR1 SGDLS and CDR2 YYNGEE. This CDR3 is 16 amino acids long. V gave up 1 base and J gave up 2 bases; unmatched junction bases: 6. The CDR3 sequence: CASSVRLAGPQETQYF. The CDR3 DNA is TGTGCCAGCAGCGTAAGGCTAGCGGGACCTCAAGAGACCCAGTACTTC.

As DNA, the CDR3 is TGTGCCAGCAGCGTTCCCGAGTTCGGACTGCGGGTTAATGAGCAGTTCTTC. Its protein is CASSVPEFGLRVNEQFF. V usage is TRBV9 and J usage is TRBJ2-1, with a weak D call TRBD2 (5 bases). Trimming took off 2 bases at V and 7 bases at J, with 22 bases between the two ends. The CDR3 is made up of 17 amino acids. Germline V gene lookup returns CDR1 SGDLS and CDR2 YYNGEE.

On this clonotype itself: A much bigger clone sits one base away, suggesting this may be a read error. The chain recombines TRBV10-3 with TRBJ2-5; weak D call: TRBD2 (5 bases). Germline CDR1 is ENHRY and CDR2 is SYGVKD. This CDR3 comprises 12 residues. V lost 5 bases and J 3 bases, leaving 7 bases between the germline ends. The CDR3 is CAISMEEETQYF. In nucleotides, the CDR3 is TGTGCCATCAGTATGGAGGAAGAGACCCAGTACTTC.